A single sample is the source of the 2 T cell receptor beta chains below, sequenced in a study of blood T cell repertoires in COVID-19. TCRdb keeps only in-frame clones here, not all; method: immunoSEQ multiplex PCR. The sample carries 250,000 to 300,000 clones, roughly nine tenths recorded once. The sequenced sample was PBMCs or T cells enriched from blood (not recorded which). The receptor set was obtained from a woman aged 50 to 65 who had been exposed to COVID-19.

The CDR3 here is CAFQDSRAFF. The CDR3 DNA reads as TGTGCCTTCCAAGATTCGAGAGCTTTCTTT. The chain carries TRBV30 and TRBJ1-1; D is ambiguous. Germline-derived CDR1 and CDR2 are GTSNPN and SVGIG (reference sequence). This CDR3 contains 10 residues. V lost 7 bases, J lost 10 bases, and 13 bases lay in between.

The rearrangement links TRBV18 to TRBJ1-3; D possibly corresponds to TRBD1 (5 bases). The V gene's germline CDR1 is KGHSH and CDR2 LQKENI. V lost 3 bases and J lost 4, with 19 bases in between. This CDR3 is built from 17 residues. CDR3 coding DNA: TGTGCCAGCTCACCGCCCTTAAGGGGTTACGCAGGAAACACCATATATTTT. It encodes CASSPPLRGYAGNTIYF. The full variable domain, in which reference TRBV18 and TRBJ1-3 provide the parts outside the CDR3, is NAGVMQNPRHLVRRRGQEARLRCSPMKGHSHVYWYRQLPEEGLKFMVYLQKENIIDESGMPKERFSAEFPKEGPSILRIQQVVRGDSAAYFCASSPPLRGYAGNTIYFGEGSWLTVV.